The 8 T cell receptor beta chains reported below all come from one sample, sequenced in a study of T-cell memory formation after mild COVID-19. Each CDR3 protein gets one entry after TCRdb re-called the 5' RACE reads with MiXCR. The repertoire consists of about 180,000 distinct CDR3 sequences, with about a sixth occurring once and the leading ten covering about 2%. The sample consisted of PBMCs or a T cell subset sorted from them (not recorded which). Source of these receptors: an adult woman who had mild COVID-19 (a few samples of this study predate the infection). Cell type and time point are not known.

The table lists this clonotype with a few counts. The chain combines TRBV12-3 or TRBV12-4 with TRBJ2-3; D is possibly TRBD2 (6 bases). Trimming removed 3 bases from V and 6 bases from J, with 16 bases in between. This CDR3 spans 15 amino acids. In DNA form, the CDR3 reads TGTGCCAGCAGTTTCGGTCGCGGGGTAAGGGATACGCAGTATTTT. Its translation is CASSFGRGVRDTQYF.

This sequence joins TRBV20-1 and TRBJ2-7, with 11 bases that match TRBD1. This CDR3 has 18 residues. Trimming at V came to 1 base and at J to 4 bases, leaving 15 bases not matched to a gene. The germline V gene encodes CDR1 DFQATT and CDR2 SNEGSKA (reference sequence). The CDR3 DNA reads TGCAGTGCTAGAGCTTCGGCGACGAGGACAGGGGGCCGTTACGAGCAGTACTTC. Its translation is CSARASATRTGGRYEQYF.

J is TRBJ1-2 and V is TRBV30; no reliable D call. Trimming left V 0 bases short and J 8 bases short, with 22 bases between. Looked up from germline, CDR1 is GTSNPN and CDR2 is SVGIG (reference sequence). The CDR3 is made up of 16 amino acids. CDR3 region: CAWSVLGRGRPPGYTF. CDR3 nucleotides: TGTGCCTGGAGTGTACTTGGGAGAGGACGGCCGCCGGGCTACACCTTC.

In nucleotides, the CDR3 is TGTGCCTGGAGCGGGGACACTGAAGCTTTCTTT. Protein product: CAWSGDTEAFF. The rearrangement joins TRBV30 to TRBJ1-1, with D uncertain. The V end was cut by 3 bases, the J end by 3 bases, with 5 bases between. Germline lookup yields CDR1 GTSNPN and CDR2 SVGIG (reference sequence). The CDR3 contains 11 residues.

This clonotype turned up a few times. The chain employs TRBV24-1 and TRBJ2-7, with D maybe TRBD1 (6 bases). Germline values: CDR1 KGHDR, CDR2 SFDVKD. This CDR3 contains 13 residues. V shed 2 bases and J shed 4 bases, with 8 bases lying between them. CDR3 in amino acids: CATSDSGQYEQYF. In DNA, the CDR3 is TGTGCCACCAGTGATTCGGGACAATACGAGCAGTACTTC.

This clonotype was counted between two and nine times. The chain employs TRBV5-1 and TRBJ2-3, with TRBD1 matching 9 bases. Germline CDR1 and CDR2: SGHRS and YFSETQ. The CDR3 is 15 residues long. V was clipped by 0 bases and J by 3 bases; unmatched bases: 2. This CDR3 is CASSLGTGATDTQYF. The CDR3 nucleotides read TGCGCCAGCAGCTTGGGGACAGGGGCAACAGATACGCAGTATTTT.

This clonotype was seen only a few times. This chain uses TRBV5-1 with TRBJ1-1; 9 bases agree with TRBD1. CDR1 and CDR2 from the germline V gene are SGHRS and YFSETQ. This CDR3 region has 15 residues. With 0 bases clipped from V and 4 bases from J, the junction kept 4 bases outside the gene matches. The CDR3 nucleotides read TGCGCCAGCAGCTTGGATACAGGGGGCGGCACTGAAGCTTTCTTT. Protein sequence: CASSLDTGGGTEAFF. The full variable domain, with the rest looked up from reference TRBV5-1 and TRBJ1-1, is KAGVTQTPRYLIKTRGQQVTLSCSPISGHRSVSWYQQTPGQGLQFLFEYFSETQRNKGNFPGRFSGRQFSNSRSEMNVSTLELGDSALYLCASSLDTGGGTEAFFGQGTRLTVV.

This clonotype was observed a handful of times. The CDR3 reads CASSQEGRETQYF. CDR3 coding DNA: TGCGCCAGCAGCCAAGAGGGTCGGGAGACCCAGTACTTC. The rearrangement joins TRBV4-1 to TRBJ2-5; D is unclear. The CDR3 contains 13 residues. V lost 0 bases and J 5 bases, leaving 7 bases between the germline ends. Germline CDR1 and CDR2: MGHRA and YSYEKL.